A single T cell receptor (beta chain) is shown here with its context. What it binds is not known. Clones were read by immunoSEQ multiplex PCR, and TCRdb kept only the in-frame ones, dropping some. The profile shows around 2,000 clones, approximately 23% of them singletons. The sample comes from a study of T cells in localized non-small cell lung cancer. Study results and limitations: There was higher T cell clonality in uninvolved adjacent lung than in tumor, and it was highest there.

The starting material was normal lung tissue next to the tumor, obtained before any cancer treatment. The source is a female donor over 55 with stage II lung adenocarcinoma.

Written as DNA, the CDR3 is TGTGCCAGGGACAGGGGGAACACTGAAGCTTTCTTT. This translates into CARDRGNTEAFF. J is TRBJ1-1 and V is TRBV12-5, with 10 positions matching TRBD1. The CDR3 extends over 12 amino acids. Looked up from germline, CDR1 is LGHNT and CDR2 is FRNRAP.